A single sample is the source of the 14 T cell receptor beta chains below, sequenced in a study of T cells of healthy individuals. TCRdb re-analysed the 5' RACE reads in MiXCR, keeping a single row per CDR3 protein. The data show nearly 100,000 distinct CDR3 sequences, about 16% seen once. The receptors derive from a human donor in good health.

There are a few counts of this clonotype. J is TRBJ1-3 and V is TRBV29-1; no clear D. CDR1 is SQVTM, CDR2 ANQGSEA, per germline. Trimming took 0 bases from V and 0 from J, leaving 6 bases between them. The CDR3 consists of 14 residues. The CDR3 region is CSVEDLFSGNTIYF. CDR3 coding DNA: TGCAGCGTTGAAGATCTATTCTCTGGAAACACCATATATTTT.

As concerns this clonotype: Relative to the germline gene, one junction end is altered; a read error may explain this. This rearrangement joins TRBV18 to TRBJ2-3, with D tentatively TRBD1 or TRBD2 (5 bases each). Germline V gene lookup returns CDR1 KGHSH and CDR2 LQKENI. The CDR3 is made up of 16 amino acids. Here the CDR3 DNA reads TGTGCCAGCGCACCACTCCTGAGGGGACGCACAGATACGCAGTATTTT. It specifies CASAPLLRGRTDTQYF. Looking up the rest from reference TRBV18 and TRBJ2-3 gives the full variable domain: NAGVMQNPRHLVRRRGQEARLRCSPMKGHSHVYWYRQLPEEGLKFMVYLQKENIIDESGMPKERFSAEFPKEGPSILRIQQVVRGDSAAYFCASAPLLRGRTDTQYFGPGTRLTVL.

This clonotype has just a few counts. This chain joins TRBV12-3 or TRBV12-4 and TRBJ1-1, with 7 bases matching TRBD1. Losses at the gene ends were 6 bases for V and 1 base for J; bases not matched to a gene: 11. The CDR3 loop spans 16 amino acids. The DNA of the CDR3 is TGTGCCAGCAGACGCCGGGACAGCGTGAGGAACACTGAAGCTTTCTTT. Protein sequence: CASRRRDSVRNTEAFF.

This clonotype has just a few counts. The chain uses TRBV3-1 and TRBJ2-3, with D possibly matching TRBD2 (6 bases). The CDR3 totals 16 residues. V lost 4 bases and J lost 0, with 14 bases in between. In germline, CDR1 is LGHDT, CDR2 YNNKEL (reference sequence). The CDR3 loop is CASSPNPSGSTDTQYF. For the CDR3, the DNA is TGTGCCAGCAGCCCAAATCCAAGCGGGAGCACAGATACGCAGTATTTT.

This clonotype was seen many times. This chain connects TRBV4-3 to TRBJ1-2; D possibly corresponds to TRBD1 (5 bases). The ends were cut back, 0 bases at V and 0 bases at J, with 11 bases in the middle. CDR3 length: 16 amino acids. The germline V gene encodes CDR1 LGHNA and CDR2 YSLEER. The CDR3 sequence: CASSQDTGRTNYGYTF. CDR3 coding DNA: TGCGCCAGCAGCCAAGATACAGGAAGGACTAACTATGGCTACACCTTC.

There are a few counts of this clonotype. The rearrangement links TRBV5-1 to TRBJ1-3, with no clear D. The germline V gene encodes CDR1 SGHRS and CDR2 YFSETQ. V gave up 4 bases and J gave up 4 bases, with 6 bases separating them. The CDR3 loop spans 12 amino acids. DNA for the CDR3: TGCGCCAGCAGCCACTCCGGAAACACCATATATTTT. Protein sequence: CASSHSGNTIYF.

The CDR3 DNA is TGCGCCAGCAGCGGACCGGGACAGGGGTATGGCTACACCTTC. It specifies CASSGPGQGYGYTF. The chain recombines TRBV5-1 with TRBJ1-2; 10 bases align to TRBD1. The CDR3 consists of 14 residues. Germline V gene lookup returns CDR1 SGHRS and CDR2 YFSETQ. J gave up 5 bases and V 4 bases, and 5 bases lay outside the gene matches.

A few counts support this clonotype. The rearrangement joins TRBV7-2 to TRBJ1-4, with TRBD1 matching 7 bases. Per the germline V gene, CDR1 is SGHTA and CDR2 is FQGNSA. V lost 4 bases to trimming and J lost 7 bases; unmatched junction nucleotides: 12. The CDR3 contains 16 residues. This CDR3 reads CASSSTGTGVSEKLFF. For the CDR3, the DNA is TGTGCCAGCAGCTCGACAGGGACGGGGGTCAGTGAAAAACTGTTTTTT.

This clonotype has only a few counts. V usage is TRBV19 and J usage is TRBJ2-1, with TRBD2 matching 11 bases. Germline CDR1 LNHDA, CDR2 SQIVND (reference sequence). The CDR3 runs to 15 residues. Trimming took 3 bases from V and 4 from J; bases not matched to a gene: 2. This CDR3 is CASSIGTSGYNEQFF. In DNA, the CDR3 is TGTGCCAGTAGTATCGGGACTAGCGGTTACAATGAGCAGTTCTTC. Supplemented by reference TRBV19 and TRBJ2-1, the full variable domain reads DGGITQSPKYLFRKEGQNVTLSCEQNLNHDAMYWYRQDPGQGLRLIYYSQIVNDFQKGDIAEGYSVSREKKESFPLTVTSAQKNPTAFYLCASSIGTSGYNEQFFGPGTRLTVL.

The chain links TRBV20-1 to TRBJ2-1, with D possibly called TRBD1 or TRBD2 (6 bases each). V was clipped by 5 bases and J by 3 bases, with 20 bases between them. Looked up from germline, CDR1 is DFQATT and CDR2 is SNEGSKA (reference sequence). The CDR3 has 16 amino acids. The CDR3 bases are TGCAGTGCTCCCCCCCTCGAGGGGGGCTTCTACAATGAGCAGTTCTTC. As protein: CSAPPLEGGFYNEQFF.

The rearrangement joins TRBV6-5 to TRBJ2-1, with D tentatively TRBD2 (6 bases). The CDR3 runs to 16 residues. The V gene lost 2 bases and the J gene lost 5 bases, with 16 bases spanning the gap. Germline values: CDR1 MNHEY, CDR2 SVGAGI. The CDR3 coding sequence is TGTGCCAGCAGTTACGGTAGCGGACGAGGGAACAATGAGCAGTTCTTC. Translating gives CASSYGSGRGNNEQFF.

The chain joins TRBV10-3 to TRBJ2-5; D perhaps matches TRBD2 (5 bases). Germline values: CDR1 ENHRY, CDR2 SYGVKD. The CDR3 contains 14 residues. V dropped 0 bases and J dropped 4 bases, with 9 bases sitting between them. The CDR3 loop reads CAISESSGTETQYF. The CDR3 coding sequence is TGTGCCATCAGTGAGTCGAGCGGCACAGAGACCCAGTACTTC.

The V call is TRBV6-2 or TRBV6-3, the J call TRBJ2-3, with TRBD1 matching 7 bases. Per germline, CDR1 MNHEY and CDR2 SVGEGT. CDR3 length: 14 residues. With 6 bases clipped from V and 6 bases from J, the junction kept 9 bases outside the gene matches. Here the CDR3 DNA reads TGTGCCAGCAGATTAGGACAGGTGGCGGATACGCAGTATTTT. It codes for CASRLGQVADTQYF.

The chain couples TRBV5-1 to TRBJ2-5; D possibly corresponds to TRBD1 (5 bases). The CDR3 is made up of 15 amino acids. V gave up 1 base and J gave up 5 bases, with 15 bases separating them. Germline V lookup: CDR1 SGHRS, CDR2 YFSETQ. The CDR3 sequence: CASSLSAGSVETQYF. The CDR3 nucleotides are TGCGCCAGCAGCTTGTCGGCAGGGTCTGTGGAGACCCAGTACTTC.